This T cell receptor beta chain was recovered during a study of T cells in Graves' hyperthyroidism and ophthalmopathy. Study observations and caveats: Ophthalmopathy, as predicted by the model, came a median roughly 6.8 months after the prediction.

Amplification of TCR beta CDR3 regions was performed using RNA transcripts as template. First-round RT-PCR with HTBI primers amplified the TCR CDR3 region. MiXCR was run by TCRdb on the multiplex PCR reads, yielding one entry per CDR3 protein. The sample has approximately 360,000 distinct CDR3 sequences, 20% to 30% seen once. V lost 3 bases and J 5 bases, leaving 14 bases between the germline ends. Germline V gene sequence: CDR1 KGHSH, CDR2 LQKENI. This CDR3 region has 14 residues. In patients aged 18 to 65, hyperthyroidism was newly diagnosed, with duration under 2 months. Ten or more counts support this clonotype. The antigen remains undetermined.

The rearrangement links TRBV18 to TRBJ2-7; maybe TRBD1 (6 bases). The clonotype was recovered from a man aged 45-65 years with Graves' hyperthyroidism. The material sequenced was blood. The CDR3, as DNA: TGTGCCAGCTCACCGACTCCAGAGGGGGACGAGCAGTACTTC. This translates into CASSPTPEGDEQYF.